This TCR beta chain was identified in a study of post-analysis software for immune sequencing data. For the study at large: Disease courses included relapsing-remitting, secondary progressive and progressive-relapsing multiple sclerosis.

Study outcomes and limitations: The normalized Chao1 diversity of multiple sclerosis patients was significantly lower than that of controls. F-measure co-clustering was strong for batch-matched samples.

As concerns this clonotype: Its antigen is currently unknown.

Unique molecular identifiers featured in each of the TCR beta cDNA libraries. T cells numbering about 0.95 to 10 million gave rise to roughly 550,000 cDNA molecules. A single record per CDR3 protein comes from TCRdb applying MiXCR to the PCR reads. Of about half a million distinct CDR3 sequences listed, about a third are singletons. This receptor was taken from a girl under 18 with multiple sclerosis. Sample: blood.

CDR3 DNA: TGCGCCAGCCGGGACAGGATAGAGGTCGTGCAAGAGACCCAGTACTTC. Its protein product is CASRDRIEVVQETQYF. This chain uses TRBV10-1 with TRBJ2-5, with 8 bases that match TRBD1. With 8 bases clipped from V and 2 bases from J, the junction kept 13 bases outside the gene matches. CDR1 and CDR2 from the germline V gene are WNHNN and SYGVQD (reference sequence). The CDR3 contains 16 residues.